The T cell receptor (beta chain) under discussion was sequenced for a study of T cells in Graves' hyperthyroidism and ophthalmopathy (dated by TCRdb to the late 2010s). For the wider study: Peripheral blood was collected at initial diagnosis, before any treatment. To identify distinguishing TCR V-J signatures, a discovery cohort of about 95 patients was used, comprising 43 with Graves' ophthalmopathy and 57 with stable Graves' hyperthyroidism. Whether ophthalmopathy could be predicted prospectively was tested in an independent validation cohort made up of roughly 19 hyperthyroidism patients plus 17 patients who later progressed to ophthalmopathy. For training and testing, the 110 or so patients in the discovery cohort were randomly divided in a 7:3 ratio. In addition, the study compared T-cell repertoires in thyroid tissue and in blood from several Graves' hyperthyroidism patients. Following sampling, methimazole starting at 30 mg daily was given to hyperthyroidism patients, and high-dose intravenous methylprednisolone was given to ophthalmopathy patients. The paper reports TCR Vbeta CDR3 sequencing of approximately 140 peripheral blood samples: around 45 ophthalmopathy, fewer than 80 hyperthyroidism and around 17 progressor patients.

What the research found in general, with its limitations: Most expanded thyroid clonotypes (frequency above 0.001) were also detected in blood, suggesting blood repertoires may reflect thyroid immune responses. In cross-validation, a model built on a 13 V-J signature told ophthalmopathy apart from stable hyperthyroidism with 85% to 90% sensitivity and about 81% specificity, and in testing the same model reached 80%/75%. In validation, progression to ophthalmopathy was predicted by the model with around 71% sensitivity and under 85% specificity, a median of approximately 6.5 months before onset. Sample size was not statistically predetermined, and investigators were not blinded to group allocation.

In the ophthalmopathy patients, disease was moderately to severely active, with a Clinical Activity Score of 3 or more, a NOSPECS grade of 4 or more, and a duration of less than 3 months. Exclusion was applied to patients with uncontrolled infections, other autoimmune diseases, pregnancy or lactation. Diagnoses were established on the basis of clinical symptoms, serum thyroxine and TRAb, thyroid ultrasound, and orbital computed tomography. Ficoll-Paque density gradient centrifugation was used to isolate PBMCs from around 10 ml of fresh peripheral blood. Total RNA was extracted with Trizol reagent, and quality was checked on an Agilent 2100 Bioanalyzer. The CDR3 runs 17 amino acids, cysteine and phenylalanine included. CDR3 DNA only is kept here, 51 bases in frame from base 1. The CDR1 and CDR2 encoded by the germline V gene are MGHRA and YSYEKL. The germline ends are 17 bases apart after V is trimmed by 1 base and J by 4 bases.

This clonotype was picked up a small number of times. Its antigen is still unknown. No much larger clonotype is one base removed from it; base qualities were not supplied. The TCR beta CDR3 regions were amplified from the RNA transcripts. The first round of RT-PCR for the TCR CDR3 was performed with the HTBI primer set and the Qiagen OneStep RT-PCR kit. Libraries were constructed in a second round of multiplex PCR, after which size selection and purification were carried out. Sequencing of the libraries was done on an Illumina HiSeq2000 using paired-end 100 bp reads. On the study's bioinformatics: SOAPnuke was used to process the raw data, removing reads that contained adapters or uncalled bases, had a mean Phred below 15, or lacked an exact match to the constant primer or identifier. COPE v1.2.5 was used to merge high-quality paired reads, and clonotypes were defined as unique nucleotide sequences. MiTCR v1.1 was used to align clonotypes to the IMGT TRBV, TRBD and TRBJ reference segments. Analysis was restricted to V-J combinations with a frequency above 0.0001, which covered roughly 99% of repertoires. A TCS score was defined as the ratio of F50 (clonal expansion) to E x V (chaos), with BLOSUM62-based TCRdist applied between CDR3 peptides within each V-J. Welch's t-statistics and random forest reduced around 510 V-J features to fewer than 15, which were used in a naive Bayes classifier (R e1071). TCRdb trimmed public reads at Q25 via fastp, called clones via MiXCR and kept in-frame beta chains. CDR3 protein sequences are deduplicated, and each keeps its most common genes and DNA. What appears here as the V and J calls and clone size reflects TCRdb's work, not the paper's. The table for this sample lists around 600,000 distinct CDR3 sequences; about 14% of them were counted only once. Jointly, the top ten make up around 7% of the sample.

The chain is made from TRBV4-1 and TRBJ2-1, and possibly TRBD1, on 6 matching bases. The TCR sequence derives from a young woman with Graves' ophthalmopathy. The sequencing sample was made of blood. Read as DNA, the sequence is TGCGCCAGCAGCCAAGTCGGTAGGGGGAGTGGGTACAATGAGCAGTTCTTC. This yields the protein CASSQVGRGSGYNEQFF.